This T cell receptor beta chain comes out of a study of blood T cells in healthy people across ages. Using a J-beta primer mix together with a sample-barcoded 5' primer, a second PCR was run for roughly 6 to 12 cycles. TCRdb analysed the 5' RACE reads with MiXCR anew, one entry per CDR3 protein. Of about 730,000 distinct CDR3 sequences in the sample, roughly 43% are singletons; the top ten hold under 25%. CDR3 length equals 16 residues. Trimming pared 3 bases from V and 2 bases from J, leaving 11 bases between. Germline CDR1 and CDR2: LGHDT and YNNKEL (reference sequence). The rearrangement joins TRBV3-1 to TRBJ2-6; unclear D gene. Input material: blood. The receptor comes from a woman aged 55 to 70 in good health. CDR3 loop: CASSQDDEPGANVLTF. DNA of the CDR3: TGTGCCAGCAGCCAGGACGATGAGCCTGGGGCCAACGTCCTGACTTTC.